Listed below are T cell receptor beta chains from one sample, sequenced in a study of CD8 T cells in acute hepatitis C reinfection. The assay was immunoSEQ multiplex PCR, and TCRdb's table has in-frame clones only and misses some. In the table there are about 38,000 clones, 80% to 90% of which are singletons. Sequencing was done on a sample of naive CD8+ T cells from PBMCs. Every receptor here comes from a woman aged 18 to 35 who spontaneously cleared hepatitis C infection. The CDR3 runs from the conserved cysteine through the conserved F or W. The D gene is left open where the match is weak. Clone size is stated in some rows and not others, as once, few, many or a class when expanded.

v_call	j_call	cdr3_length	d_call	clone_size	cdr3_nt	cdr3_aa
TRBV28	TRBJ2-5	15	TRBD1	.	TGTGCCAGCAGTTTATTGACAGGGAGATTGGAGACCCAGTACTTC	CASSLLTGRLETQYF
TRBV2	TRBJ2-7	14	TRBD1	.	TGTGCCAGCACGGGGGACAGGCCTTCCTACGAGCAGTACTTC	CASTGDRPSYEQYF
TRBV6-1	TRBJ2-1	15	TRBD2	.	TGTGCCAGCATCTCCCTAGCGGTTGCCTACAATGAGCAGTTCTTC	CASISLAVAYNEQFF
TRBV18	TRBJ2-7	15	.	.	TGTGCCAGCTCACCTTTAGCGCGGGCCGATTACGAGCAGTACTTC	CASSPLARADYEQYF
TRBV14	TRBJ1-5	14	.	.	TGTGCCAGCAGCCAAGGGCCCAGCGGTCAGCCCCAGCATTTT	CASSQGPSGQPQHF
TRBV13	TRBJ2-3	15	TRBD2	.	TGTGCCAGCAGTATAGAAGCGGGATTTACAGATACGCAGTATTTT	CASSIEAGFTDTQYF
TRBV9	TRBJ2-1	14	TRBD2	.	TGTGCCAGCACCGGGACCGACTGGGGGGGTGAGCAGTTCTTC	CASTGTDWGGEQFF
TRBV6-5	TRBJ2-7	14	.	.	TGTGCCAGCAGTTACGGTGTCGGGAAATACGAGCAGTACTTC	CASSYGVGKYEQYF
TRBV7-8	TRBJ2-7	15	.	.	TGTGCCAGCAGCTTAGCAGAGCACCCCCAAATAGAGCAGTACTTC	CASSLAEHPQIEQYF
TRBV27	TRBJ2-5	13	.	.	TGTGCCAGCAGTTTAAAAGCTTCTCAGACCCAGTACTTC	CASSLKASQTQYF
TRBV7-7	TRBJ2-1	15	TRBD2	.	TGTGCCAGCAGCTTAGGTAGCGGGAGTCGCGATGAGCAGTTCTTC	CASSLGSGSRDEQFF
TRBV6-1	TRBJ2-2	12	.	once	TGTGCCAGTCTGGTGTGGACCGGGGAGCTGTTTTTT	CASLVWTGELFF
TRBV7-9	TRBJ1-5	14	TRBD1	.	TGTGCCAGCAGCCCAGGGGGCGGCAATCAGCCCCAGCATTTT	CASSPGGGNQPQHF
TRBV7-9	TRBJ2-1	16	.	.	TGTGCCAGCAGCTTAGAAGGGCGGGGGCCATACAATGAGCAGTTCTTC	CASSLEGRGPYNEQFF
TRBV18	TRBJ2-1	18	TRBD2	.	TGTGCCAGCTCACCGGGACTAGCGGGTAGACCACCCTACAATGAGCAGTTCTTC	CASSPGLAGRPPYNEQFF
TRBV19	TRBJ1-2	11	TRBD1	.	TGTGCCAGCGGGACAGGGGGTGGCTACACCTTC	CASGTGGGYTF
TRBV11-2	TRBJ1-1	16	.	.	TGTGCCAGCAACGAAACCCCGGGACGACGAATAACTGAAGCTTTCTTT	CASNETPGRRITEAFF
TRBV2	TRBJ1-2	12	TRBD1	few	TGTGCCACGAGAGGACAGGGAGCTGGCTACACCTTC	CATRGQGAGYTF
TRBV30	TRBJ1-2	15	.	once	TGTGCCTGGAGTGCGGGATGGAGGGCTGACTATGGCTACACCTTC	CAWSAGWRADYGYTF
TRBV6-1	TRBJ1-1	15	.	.	TGTGCCAGCAGTGAAGACGTTTTGGGCGGGACTGAAGCTTTCTTT	CASSEDVLGGTEAFF
TRBV4-2	TRBJ2-2	14	.	.	TGTGCCAGCAGCCAAGATTTCGACACCGGGGAGCTGTTTTTT	CASSQDFDTGELFF
TRBV30	TRBJ1-4	14	.	once	TGTGCCTGGAGTGTGTCAGGGTCTAATGAAAAACTGTTTTTT	CAWSVSGSNEKLFF
TRBV27	TRBJ2-7	11	.	.	TGTGCCAGCAGTCCTGGAGACGAGCAGTACTTC	CASSPGDEQYF
TRBV7-9	TRBJ2-7	16	.	few	TGTGCCAGCAGCCATCCTTTAGCCGGATATTCCTACGAGCAGTACTTC	CASSHPLAGYSYEQYF
TRBV5-4	TRBJ1-1	18	.	.	TGTGCCAGCAGCTTTTTAGAGGGAGGGGGTTTGGGAGACACTGAAGCTTTCTTT	CASSFLEGGGLGDTEAFF
TRBV4-2	TRBJ2-1	15	TRBD2	.	TGTGCCAGCAGCCACACTAGCGGGAGTAAGAATGAGCAGTTCTTC	CASSHTSGSKNEQFF
TRBV19	TRBJ1-1	14	.	.	TGTGCCAGTAGTATATTAGCCGCGAACACTGAAGCTTTCTTT	CASSILAANTEAFF